A single sample gave rise to the 24 T cell receptor beta chains below, sequenced in a study of blood T cell repertoires in COVID-19. The assay was immunoSEQ multiplex PCR, and TCRdb's table has in-frame clones only and misses some. Among about 130,000 clones listed, approximately 74% were seen once. Sequenced: peripheral blood. These receptor sequences come from a man in his fifties or sixties with acute or convalescent COVID-19.

The chain employs TRBV6-6 and TRBJ2-1; 15 bases line up with TRBD2. Trimming took 5 bases from V and 4 from J; bases not matched to a gene: 6. Germline assignment: CDR1 MNHNY and CDR2 SVGAGI (reference sequence). This CDR3 spans 17 amino acids. The CDR3 DNA follows: TGTGCCAGCAGTCGGACTAGCGGGGGGGCCTCGTACAATGAGCAGTTCTTC. It translates to CASSRTSGGASYNEQFF.

The chain joins TRBV12-5 to TRBJ1-5; D may be TRBD1 (6 bases). Per the germline V gene, CDR1 is LGHNT and CDR2 is FRNRAP. This CDR3 comprises 15 residues. Trimming removed 5 bases at V and 2 bases at J, with 13 bases between. The CDR3 nucleotides read TGTGCTAGTGGTAGCGCAGGGGCGGGCAATCAGCCCCAGCATTTT. It is translated as CASGSAGAGNQPQHF. Combining the CDR3 with reference TRBV12-5 and TRBJ1-5 gives the whole variable domain DARVTQTPRHKVTEMGQEVTMRCQPILGHNTVFWYRQTMMQGLELLAYFRNRAPLDDSGMPKDRFSAEMPDATLATLKIQPSEPRDSAVYFCASGSAGAGNQPQHFGDGTRLSIL.

The V and J genes are TRBV4-1 and TRBJ1-2; TRBD1 matches 8 bases. This CDR3 spans 17 amino acids. Germline CDR1 MGHRA, CDR2 YSYEKL. V was clipped by 8 bases and J by 4 bases; unmatched bases: 18. The CDR3 is CASEPRPGGVETYGYTF. In nucleotides, the CDR3 is TGCGCCAGCGAACCACGGCCAGGGGGCGTCGAGACCTATGGCTACACCTTC.

In its sample, this clone was seen a few times. The chain is built from TRBV7-2 and TRBJ1-1; D unclear. Deletions cut 6 bases from V and 0 bases from J, with 17 bases between. Germline values: CDR1 SGHTA, CDR2 FQGNSA. This CDR3 is built from 16 residues. The CDR3 here is CASSTWFTAMNTEAFF. CDR3 sequence (DNA): TGTGCCAGCAGTACTTGGTTCACCGCGATGAACACTGAAGCTTTCTTT.

This rearrangement joins TRBV5-6 to TRBJ1-5, with D possibly being TRBD1 (5 bases). The CDR3 runs to 15 residues. V lost 6 bases, J lost 3 bases, and 16 bases lay in between. The germline gives CDR1 SGHDT, CDR2 YYEEEE. The CDR3 region is CASNPGQGPNQPQHF. CDR3 coding DNA: TGTGCCAGCAACCCCGGGCAGGGTCCCAATCAGCCCCAGCATTTT.

The chain joins TRBV7-7 to TRBJ2-3; a possible D gene is TRBD2 (6 bases). V was shortened by 4 bases and J by 1 base, with 12 bases between the two germline ends. This CDR3 region has 15 residues. CDR1 is SSHAT, CDR2 FNYEAQ, per germline (reference sequence). Here the CDR3 DNA reads TGTGCCAGCAGCTCGGGGGTCCCCGGCACAGATACGCAGTATTTT. Residues: CASSSGVPGTDTQYF.

This chain joins TRBV5-6 and TRBJ2-2; D gene ambiguous. V lost 2 bases and J lost 2, with 13 bases in between. This CDR3 contains 16 residues. The germline V gene has CDR1 SGHDT and CDR2 YYEEEE. Here the CDR3 reads CASSLSGRFNTGELFF. CDR3 nucleotides: TGTGCCAGCAGCTTAAGTGGCAGGTTCAACACCGGGGAGCTGTTTTTT. The variable domain in full, with the rest retrieved from reference TRBV5-6 and TRBJ2-2, is DAGVTQSPTHLIKTRGQQVTLRCSPKSGHDTVSWYQQALGQGPQFIFQYYEEEERQRGNFPDRFSGHQFPNYSSELNVNALLLGDSALYLCASSLSGRFNTGELFFGEGSRLTVL.

This clone came up a few times. This chain connects TRBV18 to TRBJ2-7, with 10 bases aligning to TRBD2. In germline, CDR1 is KGHSH, CDR2 LQKENI. V gave up 3 bases and J gave up 7 bases; unmatched junction bases: 3. The CDR3 is 13 residues long. CDR3: CASSPKRGGEQYF. The CDR3 DNA follows: TGTGCCAGCTCACCGAAGCGGGGGGGTGAGCAGTACTTC.

The count of this clone is one. The CDR3 DNA is TGTGCCAGCAGCCGTAGAGACAGGGGCGACAATGAGCAGTTCTTC. It translates to CASSRRDRGDNEQFF. This sequence joins TRBV7-6 and TRBJ2-1, with 8 bases fitting TRBD1. J gave up 5 bases and V 5 bases, and 8 bases lay outside the gene matches. CDR3 length equals 15 residues. Looked up from germline, CDR1 is SGHVS and CDR2 is FNYEAQ.

The CDR3 sequence is CASSLEGGSYNEQFF. DNA for the CDR3: TGTGCCAGCAGCTTGGAGGGCGGGAGCTACAATGAGCAGTTCTTC. V gene TRBV5-8 combines with J gene TRBJ2-1, with 7 bases matching TRBD2. CDR1 SGHTS and CDR2 YDEGEE come from the germline V gene. This CDR3 is built from 15 residues. Unmatched junction bases numbered 3, after V lost 0 bases and J lost 3 bases.

This chain uses TRBV30 with TRBJ2-7; 9 bases agree with TRBD1. CDR1 is GTSNPN and CDR2 is SVGIG in the germline V gene (reference sequence). The CDR3 totals 14 residues. V dropped 2 bases and J dropped 5; count of bases not matched to a gene: 7. This chain's CDR3 is CAWSRDRVSHEQYF. The CDR3 coding sequence is TGTGCCTGGAGTCGGGACAGGGTGAGCCACGAGCAGTACTTC.

This clone showed up just once. The chain joins TRBV6-1 to TRBJ1-1; weak D call: TRBD1 (5 bases). This CDR3 comprises 12 residues. V was shortened by 5 bases and J by 11 bases, with 15 bases between the two germline ends. CDR1 and CDR2 from the germline V gene are MNHNS and SASEGT. In nucleotides, the CDR3 is TGTGCCAGCAGTACCTCCGGACATGGGGCTTTCTTT. It translates to CASSTSGHGAFF.

V usage is TRBV7-9 and J usage is TRBJ1-2; no reliable D call. Germline CDR1 and CDR2: SEHNR and FQNEAQ (reference sequence). Trimming took off 1 base at V and 6 bases at J, with 12 bases between the two ends. There are 14 residues in the CDR3. CDR3 sequence: CASSLVRERDGYTF. The CDR3 DNA sequence: TGTGCCAGCAGCTTAGTTCGGGAAAGGGATGGCTACACCTTC. The variable domain in full, completed from reference TRBV7-9 and TRBJ1-2, reads DTGVSQNPRHKITKRGQNVTFRCDPISEHNRLYWYRQTLGQGPEFLTYFQNEAQLEKSRLLSDRFSAERPKGSFSTLEIQRTEQGDSAMYLCASSLVRERDGYTFGSGTRLTVV.

The rearrangement links TRBV21-1 to TRBJ2-2; the DNA was not compared with TRBD1, the D call given in the table. TRBV21-1 is assigned pseudogene status. The CDR3 has 14 amino acids. The CDR3 DNA sequence: TGTGCCAGCAGGATAGGGGGCAGTTCCGGGGAGCTGTTTTTT. Translating it yields CASRIGGSSGELFF.

V usage is TRBV5-6 and J usage is TRBJ1-2; no firm D call. With 2 bases removed from V and 4 bases from J, the gap between germline ends came to 24 bases. Germline loops: CDR1 SGHDT, CDR2 YYEEEE. The CDR3 sequence is 18 residues long. CDR3 DNA sequence: TGTGCCAGCAGCTTCCTCGCCCGACTGACCCTGACCTCCTATGGCTACACCTTC. Protein: CASSFLARLTLTSYGYTF.

This chain uses TRBV4-2 with TRBJ2-7, with TRBD1 identical over 9 bases. Germline assignment: CDR1 LGHNA and CDR2 YNFKEQ. The CDR3 contains 14 residues. J lost 6 bases, V lost 2 bases, and 5 bases had no gene match. The DNA of the CDR3 is TGTGCCAGCAGCCAAACAGGGGGCGCGGTCGAGCAGTACTTC. It encodes CASSQTGGAVEQYF.

This clone was observed a handful of times. The chain's CDR3 is CASSPPEARGKAFF. The CDR3, as DNA: TGTGCCAGCTCACCCCCAGAAGCCCGGGGGAAAGCTTTCTTT. This rearrangement joins TRBV18 to TRBJ1-1, with D possibly matching TRBD1 (5 bases). CDR1 is KGHSH and CDR2 is LQKENI in the germline V gene. The CDR3 is 14 residues long. Trimming took 3 bases from V and 9 from J, leaving 17 bases between them.

The chain recombines TRBV7-9 with TRBJ1-2; 8 bases line up with TRBD1. The CDR3 sequence is 17 residues long. Germline-derived CDR1 and CDR2 are SEHNR and FQNEAQ (reference sequence). V was clipped by 5 bases and J by 1 base; unmatched bases: 12. For the CDR3, the DNA is TGTGCCAGCAGCCCCGGGACAGGAACGATCCATAACTATGGCTACACCTTC. Its translation is CASSPGTGTIHNYGYTF.

The chain links TRBV2 to TRBJ1-4; TRBD1 agrees at 7 bases. With V trimmed by 6 bases and J by 5 bases, 6 bases remained unmatched. In germline, CDR1 is SNHLY, CDR2 FYNNEI. The CDR3 length is 14 residues. CDR3 sequence (DNA): TGTGCCAGCAGAGAACAGGGGCCCAATGAAAAACTGTTTTTT. This translates into CASREQGPNEKLFF.

This clone was seen only a few times. The chain is built from TRBV7-9 and TRBJ1-1; D is undetermined. Germline V gene sequence: CDR1 SEHNR, CDR2 FQNEAQ (reference sequence). V lost 2 bases, J lost 11 bases, and 9 bases lay in between. This CDR3 comprises 11 residues. Written as DNA, the CDR3 is TGTGCCAGCAGCTTAAGAGAGGGTGCTTTCTTT. It specifies CASSLREGAFF.

The J gene is TRBJ2-7, the V gene TRBV5-1; D gene uncertain. Between the trimmed V and J ends, which lost 4 bases and 6 bases, there was a span of 11 bases. Germline CDR1 and CDR2: SGHRS and YFSETQ. CDR3 length equals 12 residues. CDR3 sequence: CASSRSLGEQYF. In nucleotides, the CDR3 is TGCGCCAGCAGCCGAAGTCTAGGCGAGCAGTACTTC.

The chain carries TRBV5-1 and TRBJ1-1; D unclear. V was clipped by 2 bases and J by 3 bases, with 11 bases between them. The V gene's germline CDR1 is SGHRS and CDR2 YFSETQ. The CDR3 has 14 residues. CDR3 sequence: CASSFGTSYTEAFF. The CDR3 nucleotides are TGCGCCAGCAGCTTCGGTACTTCGTACACTGAAGCTTTCTTT.

V gene TRBV5-1 combines with J gene TRBJ2-6, with TRBD2 as a possible D gene (6 bases). Looked up from germline, CDR1 is SGHRS and CDR2 is YFSETQ. Trimming took 3 bases from V and 0 from J, leaving 16 bases between them. The CDR3 is made up of 18 amino acids. The CDR3 nucleotides read TGCGCCAGCAGCTGGGGGTCCGGGGGAAGCTCTGGGGCCAACGTCCTGACTTTC. Its protein product is CASSWGSGGSSGANVLTF.

The chain recombines TRBV11-3 with TRBJ1-5; D is perhaps TRBD1 (5 bases). The CDR3 is 16 residues long. Trimming removed 5 bases from V and 0 bases from J, with 14 bases in between. Germline CDR1 is SGHNT and CDR2 is YENEEA. The CDR3 loop reads CASSAFQGYSNQPQHF. The CDR3 region has the DNA TGTGCCAGCAGCGCCTTCCAGGGATATAGCAATCAGCCCCAGCATTTT.